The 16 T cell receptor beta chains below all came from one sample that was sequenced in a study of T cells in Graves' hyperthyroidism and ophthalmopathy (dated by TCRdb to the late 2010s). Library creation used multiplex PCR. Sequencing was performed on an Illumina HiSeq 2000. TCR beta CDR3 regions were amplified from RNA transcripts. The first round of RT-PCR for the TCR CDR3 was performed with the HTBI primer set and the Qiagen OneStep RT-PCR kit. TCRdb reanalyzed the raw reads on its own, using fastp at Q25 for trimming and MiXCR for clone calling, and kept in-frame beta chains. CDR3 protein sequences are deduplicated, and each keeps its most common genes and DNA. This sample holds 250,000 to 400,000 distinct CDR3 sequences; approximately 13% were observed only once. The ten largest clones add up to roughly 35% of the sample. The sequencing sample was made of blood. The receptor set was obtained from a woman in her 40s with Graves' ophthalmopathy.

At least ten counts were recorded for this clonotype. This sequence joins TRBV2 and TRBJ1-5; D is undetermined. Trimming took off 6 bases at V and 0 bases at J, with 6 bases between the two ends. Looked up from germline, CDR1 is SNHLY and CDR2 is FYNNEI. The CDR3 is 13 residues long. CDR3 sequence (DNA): TGTGCCAGCAGGGAATATAGCAATCAGCCCCAGCATTTT. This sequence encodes CASREYSNQPQHF.

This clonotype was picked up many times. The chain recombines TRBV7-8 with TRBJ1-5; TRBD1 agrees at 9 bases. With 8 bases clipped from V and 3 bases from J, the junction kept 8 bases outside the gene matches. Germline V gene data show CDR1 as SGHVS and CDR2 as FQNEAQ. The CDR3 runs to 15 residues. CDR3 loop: CASGTGTGFNQPQHF. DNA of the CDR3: TGTGCCAGCGGGACCGGGACAGGGTTCAATCAGCCCCAGCATTTT.

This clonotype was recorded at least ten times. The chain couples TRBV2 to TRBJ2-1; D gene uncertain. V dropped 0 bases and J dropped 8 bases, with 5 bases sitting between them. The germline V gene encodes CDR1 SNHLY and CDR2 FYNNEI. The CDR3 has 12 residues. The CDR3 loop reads CASSEAGYEQFF. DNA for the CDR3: TGTGCCAGCAGTGAAGCGGGATATGAGCAGTTCTTC.

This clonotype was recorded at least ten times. The DNA for the CDR3 is TGCGCCAGCAGCCAAGATCATAGGACAAGCTACGAGCAGTACTTC. This codes for CASSQDHRTSYEQYF. The rearrangement uses TRBV4-1 and TRBJ2-7, with D perhaps matching TRBD1 (5 bases). The CDR3 spans 15 residues. V lost 0 bases, J lost 3 bases, and 12 bases lay in between. Looked up from germline, CDR1 is MGHRA and CDR2 is YSYEKL.

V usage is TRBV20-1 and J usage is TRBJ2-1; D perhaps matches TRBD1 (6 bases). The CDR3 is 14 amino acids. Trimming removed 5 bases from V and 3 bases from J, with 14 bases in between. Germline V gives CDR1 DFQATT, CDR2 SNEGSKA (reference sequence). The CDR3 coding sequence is TGCAGTGCTTCTGGACAGTCCTACTACAATGAGCAGTTCTTC. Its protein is CSASGQSYYNEQFF.

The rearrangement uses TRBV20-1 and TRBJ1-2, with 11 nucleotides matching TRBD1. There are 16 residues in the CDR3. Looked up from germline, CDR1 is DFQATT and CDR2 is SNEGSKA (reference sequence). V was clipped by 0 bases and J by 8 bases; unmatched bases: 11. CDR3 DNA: TGCAGTGCTAGAGATATCCCCGGACAGGGGGCGCGCGGCTACACCTTC. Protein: CSARDIPGQGARGYTF.

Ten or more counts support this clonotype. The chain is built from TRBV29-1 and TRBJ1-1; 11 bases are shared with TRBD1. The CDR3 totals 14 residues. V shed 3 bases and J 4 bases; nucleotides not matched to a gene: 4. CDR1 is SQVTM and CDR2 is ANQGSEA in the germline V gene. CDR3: CSVEGGTGGTEAFF. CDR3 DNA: TGCAGCGTTGAGGGCGGGACAGGGGGCACTGAAGCTTTCTTT.

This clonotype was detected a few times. CDR3 sequence (DNA): TGCAGCGTTGAAGGGGTAGCGGGAGGCCGAACATACAATGAGCAGTTCTTC. It translates to CSVEGVAGGRTYNEQFF. V gene TRBV29-1 combines with J gene TRBJ2-1, with 10 bases that match TRBD2. This CDR3 has 17 residues. After removal of 1 base from V and 4 bases from J, the junction contained 10 bases not matched to a gene. Germline V CDR1 and CDR2: SQVTM, ANQGSEA.

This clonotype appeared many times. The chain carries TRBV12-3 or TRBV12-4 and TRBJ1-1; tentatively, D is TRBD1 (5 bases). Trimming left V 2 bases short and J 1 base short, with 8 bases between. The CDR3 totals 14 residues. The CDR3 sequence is CASSLRGRNTEAFF. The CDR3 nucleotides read TGTGCCAGCAGTTTAAGGGGACGGAACACTGAAGCTTTCTTT.

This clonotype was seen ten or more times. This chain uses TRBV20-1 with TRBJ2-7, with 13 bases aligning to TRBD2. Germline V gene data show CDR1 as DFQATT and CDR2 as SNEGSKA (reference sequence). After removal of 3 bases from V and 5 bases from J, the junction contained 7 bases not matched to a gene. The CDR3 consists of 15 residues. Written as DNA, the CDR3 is TGCAGTGCTAGTAAGACTAGCGGGAGGTTCGACGAGCAGTACTTC. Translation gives CSASKTSGRFDEQYF.

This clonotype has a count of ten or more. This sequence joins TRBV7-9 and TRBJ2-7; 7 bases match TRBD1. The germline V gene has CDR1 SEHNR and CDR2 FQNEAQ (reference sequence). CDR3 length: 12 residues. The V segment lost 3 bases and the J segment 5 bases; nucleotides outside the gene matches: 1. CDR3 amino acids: CASSFDRDEQYF. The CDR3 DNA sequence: TGTGCCAGCAGCTTTGACAGGGACGAGCAGTACTTC. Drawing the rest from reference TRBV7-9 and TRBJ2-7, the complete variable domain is DTGVSQNPRHKITKRGQNVTFRCDPISEHNRLYWYRQTLGQGPEFLTYFQNEAQLEKSRLLSDRFSAERPKGSFSTLEIQRTEQGDSAMYLCASSFDRDEQYFGPGTRLTVT.

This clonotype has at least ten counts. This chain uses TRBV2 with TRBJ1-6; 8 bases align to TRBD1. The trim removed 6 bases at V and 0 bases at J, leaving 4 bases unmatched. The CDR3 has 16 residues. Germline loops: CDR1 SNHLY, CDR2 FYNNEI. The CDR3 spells CASSRTGSSYNSPLHF. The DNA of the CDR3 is TGTGCCAGCAGCCGGACAGGGAGCTCCTATAATTCACCCCTCCACTTT. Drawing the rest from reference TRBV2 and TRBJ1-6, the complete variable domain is EPEVTQTPSHQVTQMGQEVILRCVPISNHLYFYWYRQILGQKVEFLVSFYNNEISEKSEIFDDQFSVERPDGSNFTLKIRSTKLEDSAMYFCASSRTGSSYNSPLHFGNGTRLTVT.

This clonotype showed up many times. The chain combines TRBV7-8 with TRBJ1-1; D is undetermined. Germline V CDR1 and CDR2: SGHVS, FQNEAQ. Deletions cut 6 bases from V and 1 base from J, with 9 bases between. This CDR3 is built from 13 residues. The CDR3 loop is CASSYQENTEAFF. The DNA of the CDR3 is TGTGCCAGCAGTTATCAGGAGAACACTGAAGCTTTCTTT.

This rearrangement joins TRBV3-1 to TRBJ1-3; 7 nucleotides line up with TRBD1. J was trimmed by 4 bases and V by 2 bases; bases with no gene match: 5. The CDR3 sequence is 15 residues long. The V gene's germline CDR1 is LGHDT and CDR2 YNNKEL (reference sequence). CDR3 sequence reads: CASSQRGQRGNTIYF. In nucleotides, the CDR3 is TGTGCCAGCAGCCAAAGGGGGCAACGAGGAAACACCATATATTTT.

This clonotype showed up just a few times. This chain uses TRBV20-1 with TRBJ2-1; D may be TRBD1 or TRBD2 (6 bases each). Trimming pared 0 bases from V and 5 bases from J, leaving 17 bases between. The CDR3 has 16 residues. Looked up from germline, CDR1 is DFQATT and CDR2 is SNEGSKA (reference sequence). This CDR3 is CSARDFWGAEDNEQFF. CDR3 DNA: TGCAGTGCTAGAGATTTTTGGGGGGCCGAGGACAATGAGCAGTTCTTC.

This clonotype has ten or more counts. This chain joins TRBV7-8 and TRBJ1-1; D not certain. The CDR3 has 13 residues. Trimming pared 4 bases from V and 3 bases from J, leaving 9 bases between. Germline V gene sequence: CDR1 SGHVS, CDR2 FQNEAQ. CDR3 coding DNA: TGTGCCAGCAGCTCAGAATCCCACACTGAAGCTTTCTTT. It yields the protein CASSSESHTEAFF. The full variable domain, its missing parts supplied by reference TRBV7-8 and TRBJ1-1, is GAGVSQSPRYKVAKRGQDVALRCDPISGHVSLFWYQQALGQGPEFLTYFQNEAQLDKSGLPSDRFFAERPEGSVSTLKIQRTQQEDSAVYLCASSSESHTEAFFGQGTRLTVV.